These 9 T cell receptor beta chains were all obtained from the same sample, sequenced in a study of blood T cell repertoires in COVID-19. Sequenced by immunoSEQ multiplex PCR; TCRdb stores in-frame clones only, minus some. Of over 250,000 clones listed, more than 80% were seen once; the top ten hold roughly 2.5%. The sample taken for sequencing was PBMCs or T cells enriched from blood (not recorded which). The receptor source for this set is a woman under 30 who had recovered from COVID-19.

The gene calls are TRBV2 and TRBJ2-2; maybe TRBD1 (6 bases). The CDR3 covers 17 residues. V gave up 4 bases and J gave up 6 bases, with 21 bases separating them. Germline CDR1 and CDR2: SNHLY and FYNNEI. The CDR3 is CASSGFTGFDRSGELFF. The CDR3 coding sequence is TGTGCCAGCAGTGGATTCACAGGGTTCGATCGTTCCGGGGAGCTGTTTTTT.

This sequence joins TRBV29-1 and TRBJ1-2; TRBD1 matches at 7 bases. Germline CDR1 SQVTM, CDR2 ANQGSEA. V shed 4 bases and J 3 bases; nucleotides not matched to a gene: 20. This CDR3 is 18 amino acids long. In DNA form, the CDR3 reads TGCAGCGTTGTATTCCGGACTCGGGCACACAGGGGCCACTATGGCTACACCTTC. This translates into CSVVFRTRAHRGHYGYTF.

The rearrangement uses TRBV7-8 and TRBJ1-1; D is unresolved. Germline V lookup: CDR1 SGHVS, CDR2 FQNEAQ. The ends were cut back, 0 bases at V and 0 bases at J, with 11 bases in the middle. The CDR3 contains 16 residues. Written as DNA, the CDR3 is TGTGCCAGCAGCTTAGCGTCAGTAATATTGAACACTGAAGCTTTCTTT. The encoded protein is CASSLASVILNTEAFF.

The chain links TRBV2 to TRBJ1-5, with a possible D match to TRBD1 (5 bases). This CDR3 has 16 residues. V lost 6 bases and J 4 bases, leaving 19 bases between the germline ends. Germline CDR1 is SNHLY and CDR2 is FYNNEI. The CDR3 loop reads CASRTRGREGNQPQHF. CDR3 nucleotides: TGTGCCAGCAGAACCCGGGGCCGGGAGGGAAATCAGCCCCAGCATTTT.

The chain has TRBV11-2 and TRBJ1-3; TRBD1 might be the D (5 bases). Deletions cut 4 bases from V and 0 bases from J, with 10 bases between. Germline CDR1 SGHAT, CDR2 FQNNGV. The CDR3 totals 15 residues. This CDR3 reads CASSSGELSGNTIYF. CDR3 DNA sequence: TGTGCCAGCAGCTCGGGGGAGCTCTCTGGAAACACCATATATTTT.

The gene calls are TRBV28 and TRBJ2-1; TRBD2 matches at 10 bases. The CDR3 is made up of 21 amino acids. Germline V gene lookup returns CDR1 MDHEN and CDR2 SYDVKM. V lost 6 bases, J lost 8 bases, and 28 bases stayed unmatched. Here the CDR3 reads CASRQKSQAGGPSINFYEQFF. As DNA, the CDR3 is TGTGCCAGCAGACAAAAATCCCAAGCGGGGGGGCCCAGTATTAATTTCTATGAGCAGTTCTTC. The whole variable domain, filled in from reference TRBV28 and TRBJ2-1, reads DVKVTQSSRYLVKRTGEKVFLECVQDMDHENMFWYRQDPGLGLRLIYFSYDVKMKEKGDIPEGYSVSREKKERFSLILESASTNQTSMYLCASRQKSQAGGPSINFYEQFFGPGTRLTVL.

The chain employs TRBV12-3 or TRBV12-4 and TRBJ1-1; D ambiguous. V gave up 3 bases and J gave up 3 bases, with 5 bases separating them. This CDR3 comprises 12 residues. The CDR3 here is CASSFGDTEAFF. The CDR3 DNA reads as TGTGCCAGCAGTTTCGGGGACACTGAAGCTTTCTTT.

The V call is TRBV4-1, the J call TRBJ2-7; 10 bases are a match to TRBD1. Per germline, CDR1 MGHRA and CDR2 YSYEKL. The J segment lost 3 bases and the V segment lost 2 bases, leaving 4 bases of the junction unmatched. The CDR3 spans 15 residues. CDR3 loop: CASSQPGQGNYEQYF. The CDR3 DNA reads TGCGCCAGCAGCCAACCGGGACAGGGGAACTACGAGCAGTACTTC.

The chain joins TRBV9 to TRBJ2-1, with TRBD2 matching over 12 bases. The CDR3 loop spans 16 amino acids. Trimming cost V 1 base and J 2 bases; bases outside gene matches: 1. CDR1 and CDR2 from the germline V gene are SGDLS and YYNGEE. CDR3 sequence: CASSVLAGGPYNEQFF. The DNA of the CDR3 is TGTGCCAGCAGCGTACTAGCGGGGGGGCCCTACAATGAGCAGTTCTTC.